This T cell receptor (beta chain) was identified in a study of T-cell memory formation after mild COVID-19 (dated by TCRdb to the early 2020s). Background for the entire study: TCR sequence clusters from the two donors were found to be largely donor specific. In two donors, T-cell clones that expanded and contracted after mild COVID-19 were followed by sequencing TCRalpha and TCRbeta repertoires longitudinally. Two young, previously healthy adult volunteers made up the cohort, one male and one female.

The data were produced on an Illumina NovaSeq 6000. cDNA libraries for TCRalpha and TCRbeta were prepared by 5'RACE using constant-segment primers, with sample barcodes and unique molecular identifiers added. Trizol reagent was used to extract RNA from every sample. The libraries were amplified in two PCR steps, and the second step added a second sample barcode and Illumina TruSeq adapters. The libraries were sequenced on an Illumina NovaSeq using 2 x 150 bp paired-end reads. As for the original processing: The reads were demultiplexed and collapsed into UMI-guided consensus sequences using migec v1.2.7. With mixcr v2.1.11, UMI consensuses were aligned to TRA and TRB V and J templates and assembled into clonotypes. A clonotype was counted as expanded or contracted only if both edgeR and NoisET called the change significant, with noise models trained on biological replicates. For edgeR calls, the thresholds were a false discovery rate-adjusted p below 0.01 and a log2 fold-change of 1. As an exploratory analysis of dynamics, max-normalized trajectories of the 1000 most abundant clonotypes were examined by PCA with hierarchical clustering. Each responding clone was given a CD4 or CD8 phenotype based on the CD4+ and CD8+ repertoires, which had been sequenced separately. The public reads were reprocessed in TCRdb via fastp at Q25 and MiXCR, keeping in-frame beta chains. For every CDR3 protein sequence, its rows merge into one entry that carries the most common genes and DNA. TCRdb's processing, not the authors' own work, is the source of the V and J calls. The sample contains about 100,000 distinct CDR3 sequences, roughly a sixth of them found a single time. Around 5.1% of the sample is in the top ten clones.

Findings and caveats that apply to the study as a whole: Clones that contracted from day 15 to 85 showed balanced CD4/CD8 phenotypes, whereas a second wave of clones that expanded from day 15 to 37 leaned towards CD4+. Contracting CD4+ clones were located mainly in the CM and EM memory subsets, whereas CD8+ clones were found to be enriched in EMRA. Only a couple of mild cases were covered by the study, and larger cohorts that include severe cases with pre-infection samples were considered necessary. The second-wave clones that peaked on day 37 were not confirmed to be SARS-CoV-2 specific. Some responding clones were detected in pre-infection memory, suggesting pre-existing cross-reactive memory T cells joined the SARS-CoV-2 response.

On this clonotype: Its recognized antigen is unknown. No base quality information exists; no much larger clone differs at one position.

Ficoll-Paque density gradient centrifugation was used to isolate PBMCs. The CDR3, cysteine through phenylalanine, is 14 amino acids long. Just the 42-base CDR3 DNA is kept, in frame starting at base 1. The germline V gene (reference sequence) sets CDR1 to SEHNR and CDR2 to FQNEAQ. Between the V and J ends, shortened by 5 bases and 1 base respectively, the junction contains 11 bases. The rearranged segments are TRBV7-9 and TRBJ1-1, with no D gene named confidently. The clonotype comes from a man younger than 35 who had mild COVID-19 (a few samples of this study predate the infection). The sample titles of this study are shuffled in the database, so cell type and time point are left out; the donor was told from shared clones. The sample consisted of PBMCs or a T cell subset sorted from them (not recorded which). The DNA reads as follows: TGTGCCAGCAGCATATCCACGGGGAACACTGAAGCTTTCTTT. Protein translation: CASSISTGNTEAFF.